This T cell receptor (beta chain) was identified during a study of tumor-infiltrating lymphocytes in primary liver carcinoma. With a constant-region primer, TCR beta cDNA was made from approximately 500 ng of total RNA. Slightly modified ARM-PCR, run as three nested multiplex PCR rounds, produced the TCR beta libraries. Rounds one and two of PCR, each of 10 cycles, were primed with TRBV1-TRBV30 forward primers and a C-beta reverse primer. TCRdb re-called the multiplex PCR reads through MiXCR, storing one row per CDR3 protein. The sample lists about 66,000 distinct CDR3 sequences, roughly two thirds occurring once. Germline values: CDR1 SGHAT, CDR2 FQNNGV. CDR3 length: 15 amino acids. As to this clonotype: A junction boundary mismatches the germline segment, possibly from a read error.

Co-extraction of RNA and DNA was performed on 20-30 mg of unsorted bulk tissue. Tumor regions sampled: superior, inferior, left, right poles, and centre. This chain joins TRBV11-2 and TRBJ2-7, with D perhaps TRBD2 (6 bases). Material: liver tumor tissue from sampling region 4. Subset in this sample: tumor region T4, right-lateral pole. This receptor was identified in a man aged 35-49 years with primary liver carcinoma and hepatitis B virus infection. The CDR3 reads CAISFMPDPDYEWYF. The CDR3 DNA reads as TGTGCCATCAGCTTCATGCCAGATCCGGACTACGAGTGGTACTTC. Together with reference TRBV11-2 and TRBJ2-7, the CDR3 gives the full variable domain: EAGVAQSPRYKIIEKRQSVAFWCNPISGHATLYWYQQILGQGPKLLIQFQNNGVVDDSQLPKDRFSAERLKGVDSTLKIQPAKLEDSAVYLCAISFMPDPDYEWYFGPGTRLTVT.